This entry lists 31 T cell receptor beta chains sequenced from one sample in a study of shared clonotypes between healthy human individuals. Some clones are missing from TCRdb's copy, which holds only in-frame ones; the method was immunoSEQ multiplex PCR. The data contain 2 million or so clones, 90% to 95% of them singletons. Sequenced input: naive CD4+ T cells sorted from blood. Indicated subset: CD45RA+ positively selected. The receptors were sampled from a man between 18 and 29 years old in good health.

V and J are TRBV2 and TRBJ2-3; 8 bases match TRBD1. CDR1 and CDR2 from the germline V gene are SNHLY and FYNNEI. The J segment lost 0 bases and the V segment lost 6 bases, leaving 11 bases of the junction unmatched. This CDR3 comprises 17 residues. DNA for the CDR3: TGTGCCAGCAGCCCGGAGACAGGGGCTCCTAGCACAGATACGCAGTATTTT. Encoded protein: CASSPETGAPSTDTQYF.

The rearrangement links TRBV6-1 to TRBJ2-2, with 10 bases lining up with TRBD2. CDR3 length equals 18 residues. Germline CDR1 reads MNHNS; CDR2 reads SASEGT. V lost 2 bases to trimming and J lost 0 bases; unmatched junction nucleotides: 6. The CDR3 region is CASSERVAGGANTGELFF. DNA for the CDR3: TGTGCCAGCAGTGAAAGAGTAGCGGGGGGCGCGAACACCGGGGAGCTGTTTTTT.

The CDR3 nucleotides are TGTGCCAGCAGCTTGGGAGGGGAGTACGGCTACACCTTC. The encoded protein is CASSLGGEYGYTF. This chain links TRBV5-4 with TRBJ1-2; TRBD1 is a possible D gene (5 bases). The CDR3 is made up of 13 amino acids. Germline assignment: CDR1 SGHNT and CDR2 YYREEE (reference sequence). Trimming removed 0 bases at V and 8 bases at J, with 11 bases between.

On this clone: Other DNA sequences in this specimen translate into the identical CDR3. The chain links TRBV5-4 to TRBJ2-2; the D is unclear. V was cut by 0 bases and J by 1 base, with 7 bases left in between. The CDR3 spans 15 residues. Germline-derived CDR1 and CDR2 are SGHNT and YYREEE (reference sequence). Here the CDR3 DNA reads TGTGCCAGCAGCTTGGCGGGTTTGAACACCGGGGAGCTGTTTTTT. Protein: CASSLAGLNTGELFF.

V usage is TRBV11-2 and J usage is TRBJ1-1; tentative D call: TRBD1 (6 bases). V gave up 3 bases and J gave up 7 bases, with 9 bases separating them. The CDR3 has 12 amino acids. CDR1 is SGHAT and CDR2 is FQNNGV in the germline V gene. The CDR3 region has the DNA TGTGCCAGCAGCTTGGGGGGGCTTGAAGCTTTCTTT. Its translation: CASSLGGLEAFF.

The V and J genes are TRBV7-9 and TRBJ2-3, with D possibly being TRBD2 (6 bases). Germline V CDR1 and CDR2: SEHNR, FQNEAQ (reference sequence). V dropped 8 bases and J dropped 6 bases, with 18 bases sitting between them. The CDR3 sequence is 14 residues long. CDR3 nucleotides: TGTGCCAGCGGGCCGCTAGGGGCGGGGGATACGCAGTATTTT. Its translation: CASGPLGAGDTQYF.

The V and J genes are TRBV5-1 and TRBJ2-3; 12 bases agree with TRBD2. CDR1 and CDR2 (germline): SGHRS, YFSETQ. This CDR3 is 15 amino acids long. V lost 4 bases to trimming and J lost 4 bases; unmatched junction nucleotides: 4. Written as DNA, the CDR3 is TGCGCCAGCAGCATGGCTAGCGGGGGGGCAGATACGCAGTATTTT. It is translated as CASSMASGGADTQYF.

This clone was seen a single time. The chain has TRBV5-1 and TRBJ2-1; maybe TRBD1 (6 bases). V dropped 4 bases and J dropped 3 bases, with 11 bases sitting between them. Germline assignment: CDR1 SGHRS and CDR2 YFSETQ. The CDR3 is 14 residues long. CDR3 sequence: CASSPGQNYNEQFF. In nucleotides, the CDR3 is TGCGCCAGCAGCCCGGGACAAAACTACAATGAGCAGTTCTTC. Based on the CDR3 plus reference TRBV5-1 and TRBJ2-1, the full variable domain is KAGVTQTPRYLIKTRGQQVTLSCSPISGHRSVSWYQQTPGQGLQFLFEYFSETQRNKGNFPGRFSGRQFSNSRSEMNVSTLELGDSALYLCASSPGQNYNEQFFGPGTRLTVL.

CDR3 bases: TGTGCCAGCAGCGTAGCTATGGACAGGGGCAATGAAAAACTGTTTTTT. This codes for CASSVAMDRGNEKLFF. The J gene is TRBJ1-4, the V gene TRBV9; 9 bases are shared with TRBD1. With V trimmed by 0 bases and J by 5 bases, 5 bases remained unmatched. The CDR3 loop spans 16 amino acids. Germline V gene lookup returns CDR1 SGDLS and CDR2 YYNGEE.

The chain couples TRBV5-1 to TRBJ2-3, with 11 nucleotides matching TRBD2. Trimming removed 6 bases from V and 6 bases from J; junction bases left unmatched: 6. The germline gives CDR1 SGHRS, CDR2 YFSETQ. CDR3 length equals 14 residues. The CDR3 DNA follows: TGCGCCAGCACCCCACTAGCGGGGGAGGATACGCAGTATTTT. This gives the protein CASTPLAGEDTQYF.

V usage is TRBV10-3 and J usage is TRBJ2-3; 10 nucleotides match TRBD2. Germline V gene sequence: CDR1 ENHRY, CDR2 SYGVKD. Trimming took 6 bases from V and 0 from J; bases not matched to a gene: 3. This CDR3 has 15 residues. CDR3 in amino acids: CAIRGTSVSTDTQYF. Here the CDR3 DNA reads TGTGCCATCAGGGGGACTAGCGTTAGCACAGATACGCAGTATTTT.

The chain couples TRBV6-1 to TRBJ2-1; D unclear. In germline, CDR1 is MNHNS, CDR2 SASEGT. V shed 2 bases and J shed 13 bases, with 18 bases lying between them. The CDR3 is made up of 14 amino acids. The CDR3 DNA reads TGTGCCAGCAGTGAAAAGGGCCAAACCCCTCCCCAGTTCTTC. As protein: CASSEKGQTPPQFF.

The chain is built from TRBV2 and TRBJ2-5; a weak D match, TRBD2 (5 bases). The germline CDR1 and CDR2 sequences are SNHLY and FYNNEI. V was cut by 2 bases and J by 5 bases, with 12 bases left in between. CDR3 length: 14 amino acids. The chain's CDR3 is CASSERTSGETQYF. CDR3 in DNA: TGTGCCAGCAGTGAACGTACTAGTGGTGAGACCCAGTACTTC.

As regards this clone: With a much larger clone just one base away, this may be a read error. The genes are TRBV5-6 and TRBJ1-2, with D unclear. This CDR3 spans 13 amino acids. Trimming removed 2 bases from V and 13 bases from J, with 18 bases in between. Germline values: CDR1 SGHDT, CDR2 YYEEEE. The CDR3 loop is CASSFNLPMSCTF. CDR3 coding DNA: TGTGCCAGCAGCTTCAACCTCCCTATGAGCTGCACCTTC.

The V call is TRBV9, the J call TRBJ2-5; TRBD2 matches 8 bases. CDR3 length: 15 residues. CDR1 is SGDLS and CDR2 is YYNGEE in the germline V gene. V dropped 4 bases and J dropped 5; count of bases not matched to a gene: 10. The CDR3 nucleotides are TGTGCCAGCAGCCCCGGGGGTAGCGGGGCGGAGACCCAGTACTTC. Its protein product is CASSPGGSGAETQYF.

Remarks on this clone: Other DNA sequences within the sample encode an identical CDR3. This sequence joins TRBV30 and TRBJ1-2; TRBD1 agrees at 7 bases. The V segment lost 3 bases and the J segment 4 bases; nucleotides outside the gene matches: 5. Per the germline V gene, CDR1 is GTSNPN and CDR2 is SVGIG (reference sequence). There are 13 residues in the CDR3. CDR3 region: CAWRATGSYGYTF. Written as DNA, the CDR3 is TGTGCCTGGAGGGCGACAGGGAGCTATGGCTACACCTTC.

This chain links TRBV9 with TRBJ1-6, with 12 bases that match TRBD1. Germline V CDR1 and CDR2: SGDLS, YYNGEE. V was pared by 4 bases and J by 0 bases, with 5 bases of the junction left unmatched. The CDR3 has 18 amino acids. This chain's CDR3 is CASSRDRGLGSYNSPLHF. The CDR3 region has the DNA TGTGCCAGCAGCCGGGACAGGGGGCTGGGCTCCTATAATTCACCCCTCCACTTT.

In this sample, this clone turned up many times. The chain couples TRBV21-1 to TRBJ1-1; TRBD1 reflects the table's D call only, with no check against the DNA. TRBV21-1 is marked as a pseudogene. The CDR3 totals 18 residues. CDR3 sequence (DNA): TGTGCCAGCAGCAAAGGGGGACAGGGGGCTCTGATGAACACTGAAGCTTTCTTT. Its protein product is CASSKGGQGALMNTEAFF.

Worth noting for this clone: This may come from a read error, since a much larger clone is one base off. The CDR3 does not end in the conserved phenylalanine or tryptophan, so this is likely a read error. V usage is TRBV7-3 and J usage is TRBJ1-3; no clear D. CDR3 length equals 14 residues. V lost 5 bases and J 4 bases, leaving 12 bases between the germline ends. Germline V gene lookup returns CDR1 SGHTA and CDR2 FQGTGA. The chain's CDR3 is CASSQTPSGNTIYS. Here the CDR3 DNA reads TGTGCCAGCAGCCAAACTCCTTCGGGAAACACCATATATTCT.

The rearrangement uses TRBV29-1 and TRBJ2-5; a weak D match, TRBD2 (7 bases). The V gene lost 0 bases and the J gene lost 2 bases, with 16 bases spanning the gap. Per the germline V gene, CDR1 is SQVTM and CDR2 is ANQGSEA. The CDR3 loop spans 16 amino acids. The CDR3, as DNA: TGCAGCGTTGAAGATACGGCAAGGGGGGGACAAGAGACCCAGTACTTC. As protein: CSVEDTARGGQETQYF.

V is TRBV5-4 and J is TRBJ1-2, with 7 bases lining up with TRBD1. The CDR3 runs to 13 residues. Losses at the gene ends were 4 bases for V and 8 bases for J; bases not matched to a gene: 8. The germline CDR1 and CDR2 sequences are SGHNT and YYREEE (reference sequence). The CDR3 protein is CASSQGGTDGYTF. For the CDR3, the DNA is TGTGCCAGCAGCCAAGGAGGGACAGACGGCTACACCTTC.

This chain joins TRBV5-1 and TRBJ2-1; D is perhaps TRBD2 (5 bases). This CDR3 has 13 residues. With 5 bases removed from V and 0 bases from J, the gap between germline ends came to 6 bases. From germline, CDR1 is SGHRS and CDR2 YFSETQ. CDR3 bases: TGCGCCAGCAGGAGGGACTCCTACAATGAGCAGTTCTTC. Its protein product is CASRRDSYNEQFF.

V is TRBV6-1 and J is TRBJ1-2; the match to TRBD1 covers 7 bases. J lost 4 bases, V lost 5 bases, and 7 bases had no gene match. The V gene's germline CDR1 is MNHNS and CDR2 SASEGT. The CDR3 is made up of 14 amino acids. The CDR3 protein is CASSSTGVGYGYTF. The CDR3 nucleotides are TGTGCCAGCAGTAGTACAGGGGTAGGCTATGGCTACACCTTC.

This rearrangement joins TRBV11-2 to TRBJ1-1; D remains ambiguous. Deletions cut 1 base from V and 0 bases from J, with 18 bases between. The CDR3 length is 18 residues. Germline V gives CDR1 SGHAT, CDR2 FQNNGV. CDR3 residues: CASSLVFLWTLMNTEAFF. In DNA form, the CDR3 reads TGTGCCAGCAGCTTAGTGTTTTTATGGACCTTGATGAACACTGAAGCTTTCTTT.

The chain combines TRBV7-3 with TRBJ1-5; no firm D call. CDR1 and CDR2 from the germline V gene are SGHTA and FQGTGA. The CDR3 extends over 13 amino acids. Trimming removed 3 bases at V and 4 bases at J, with 7 bases between. The CDR3 protein is CASSFNLNQPQHF. DNA for the CDR3: TGTGCCAGCAGCTTCAACCTGAATCAGCCCCAGCATTTT.

The chain couples TRBV29-1 to TRBJ1-1; 7 nucleotides line up with TRBD1. The CDR3 length is 13 residues. CDR1 is SQVTM and CDR2 is ANQGSEA in the germline V gene. J was trimmed by 7 bases and V by 7 bases; bases with no gene match: 12. The CDR3 here is CSAGGQGDGEAFF. CDR3 in DNA: TGCAGCGCAGGGGGGCAGGGGGATGGTGAAGCTTTCTTT.

The V and J genes are TRBV7-9 and TRBJ1-4, with 7 bases fitting TRBD1. The V gene's germline CDR1 is SEHNR and CDR2 FQNEAQ (reference sequence). The junction had 2 bases not matched to a gene; V was cut back by 0 bases and J by 7 bases. CDR3 length equals 14 residues. CDR3 residues: CASSLAPGGEKLFF. The CDR3 coding sequence is TGTGCCAGCAGCTTAGCCCCAGGGGGTGAAAAACTGTTTTTT.

This chain links TRBV7-9 with TRBJ1-1; D unresolved. The V gene lost 5 bases and the J gene lost 0 bases, with 10 bases spanning the gap. CDR3 length: 14 residues. Per the germline V gene, CDR1 is SEHNR and CDR2 is FQNEAQ (reference sequence). Here the CDR3 reads CASSVTALNTEAFF. The CDR3 DNA follows: TGTGCCAGCAGCGTCACAGCGCTGAACACTGAAGCTTTCTTT.

The chain uses TRBV11-2 and TRBJ2-2, with D hard to call. CDR1 is SGHAT and CDR2 is FQNNGV in the germline V gene. This CDR3 has 13 amino acids. With 3 bases removed from V and 7 bases from J, the gap between germline ends came to 9 bases. The CDR3 DNA follows: TGTGCCAGCAGCTTCGACGTAATCGGGGAGCTGTTTTTT. Translating it yields CASSFDVIGELFF.

The V call is TRBV18, the J call TRBJ1-2, with D perhaps matching TRBD1 (5 bases). CDR1 is KGHSH, CDR2 LQKENI, per germline. The germline V and J ends were trimmed by 4 bases and 12 bases, with 15 bases remaining between them. CDR3 size: 12 residues. The CDR3 region is CASSLGDGTHTF. DNA for the CDR3: TGTGCCAGCTCACTCGGGGACGGTACACACACCTTC.

The chain joins TRBV19 to TRBJ2-7; D ambiguous. Trimming cost V 7 bases and J 5 bases, with 9 bases left between them. Germline V gene lookup returns CDR1 LNHDA and CDR2 SQIVND (reference sequence). The CDR3 is 11 residues long. The DNA of the CDR3 is TGTGCCAGTACCTCCAGGAACGAGCAGTACTTC. Protein sequence: CASTSRNEQYF.